The clone carrying this T cell receptor beta chain was recorded many times. The data belong to a study of Graves' ophthalmopathy and Graves' hyperthyroidism. RNA transcripts were the source from which TCR beta CDR3 regions were amplified. Investigators did first-round RT-PCR with HTBI primers, then second-round multiplex PCR. TCRdb itself ran the multiplex PCR reads through MiXCR, one entry per CDR3 protein. The sample comprises about 590,000 distinct CDR3 sequences, roughly 39% of which are singletons, and about 4.2% rests with the top ten. The CDR3 runs to 16 residues. Trimming took 1 base from V and 7 from J, leaving 14 bases between them. The germline gives CDR1 SGHVS, CDR2 FQNEAQ.

This receptor was obtained from an adult man with Graves' hyperthyroidism. The chain has TRBV7-8 and TRBJ1-6; D uncertain. The sample comprised peripheral blood or thyroid tissue (not recorded which). The CDR3 is CASSLGLRTSNSPLHF. CDR3 nucleotide sequence: TGTGCCAGCAGCTTAGGGCTGAGGACGAGCAATTCACCCCTCCACTTT.